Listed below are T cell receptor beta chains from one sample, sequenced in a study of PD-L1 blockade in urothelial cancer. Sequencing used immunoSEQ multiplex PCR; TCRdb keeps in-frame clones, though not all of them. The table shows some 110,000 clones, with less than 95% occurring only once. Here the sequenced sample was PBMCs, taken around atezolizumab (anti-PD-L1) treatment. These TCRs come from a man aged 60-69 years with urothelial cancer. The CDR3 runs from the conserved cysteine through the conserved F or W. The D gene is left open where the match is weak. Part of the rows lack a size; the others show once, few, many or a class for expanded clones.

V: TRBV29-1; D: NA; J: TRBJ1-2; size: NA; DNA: TGCAGCGTGGTTGTCTGGGGGGTCGATGGCTACACCTTC; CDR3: CSVVVWGVDGYTF
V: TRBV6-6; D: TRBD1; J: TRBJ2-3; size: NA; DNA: TGTGCCAGCAGTAACGGACAGGGCGGCGATACGCAGTATTTT; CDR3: CASSNGQGGDTQYF
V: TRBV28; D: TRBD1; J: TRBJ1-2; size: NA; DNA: TGTGCCGGATCGCGTCAGGGGGCAGGTGGCTACACCTTC; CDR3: CAGSRQGAGGYTF
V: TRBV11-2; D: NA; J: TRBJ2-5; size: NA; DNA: TGTGCCAGCAGCTTATGGGGAGGAACGGAAGAGACCCAGTACTTC; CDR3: CASSLWGGTEETQYF
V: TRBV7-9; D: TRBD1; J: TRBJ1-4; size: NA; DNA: TGTGCCAGCAGCCCTACAGGGGGCAGGGAAAAACTGTTTTTT; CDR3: CASSPTGGREKLFF
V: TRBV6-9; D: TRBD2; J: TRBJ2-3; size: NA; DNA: TGTGCCAGCGGAGAAGCGGGGAGCACAGATACGCAGTATTTT; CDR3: CASGEAGSTDTQYF
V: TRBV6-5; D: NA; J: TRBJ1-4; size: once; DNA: TGTGCCAGCAGTACACCAGGACTTAATGAAAAACTGTTTTTT; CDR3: CASSTPGLNEKLFF
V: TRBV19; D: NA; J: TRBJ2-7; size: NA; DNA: TGTGCCAGTAGTATCGGCTACGAGCAGTACTTC; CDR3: CASSIGYEQYF
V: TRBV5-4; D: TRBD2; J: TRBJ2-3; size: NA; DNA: TGTGCCAGCAGCTTTGTGACTAGCGGGAGAGATACGCAGTATTTT; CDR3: CASSFVTSGRDTQYF
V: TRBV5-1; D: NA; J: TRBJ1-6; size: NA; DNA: TGCGCCAGCAGCTTGGGACAGGATAATTCACCCCTCCACTTT; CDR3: CASSLGQDNSPLHF
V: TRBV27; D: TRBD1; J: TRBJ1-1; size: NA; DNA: TGTGCCAGCAGGGTGACAGGGGGCTACACTGAAGCTTTCTTT; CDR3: CASRVTGGYTEAFF
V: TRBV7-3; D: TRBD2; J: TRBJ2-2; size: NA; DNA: TGTGCCAGCAGCGAAGGGGGGCTAGCGGGAAACCCCGGGGAGCTGTTTTTT; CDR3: CASSEGGLAGNPGELFF
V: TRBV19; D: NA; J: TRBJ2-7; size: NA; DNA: TGTGCCAGTAGTATGGCATGGGGGGGCCGAGCCTACGAGCAGTACTTC; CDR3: CASSMAWGGRAYEQYF
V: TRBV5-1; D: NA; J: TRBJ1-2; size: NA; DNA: TGCGCCAGCAGCTTAGGACGGGAATATGGCTACACCTTC; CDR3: CASSLGREYGYTF
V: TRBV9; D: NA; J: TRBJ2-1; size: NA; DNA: TGTGCCAGCAGCGTAGCCGCCCTAGTGTTGTTCTTC; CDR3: CASSVAALVLFF
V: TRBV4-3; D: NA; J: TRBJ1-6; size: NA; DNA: TGCGCCAGCAGCCTAACTCACCCCAGAGGCTCCTATAATTCACCCCTCCACTTT; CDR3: CASSLTHPRGSYNSPLHF
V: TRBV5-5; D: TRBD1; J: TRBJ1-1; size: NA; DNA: TGTGCCAGTTTTCCGGGACAGAAGTCTGAAGCTTTCTTT; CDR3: CASFPGQKSEAFF
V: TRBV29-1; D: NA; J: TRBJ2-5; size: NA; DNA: TGCAGCGGGAAAACAGGGCAAGAGACCCAGTACTTC; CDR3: CSGKTGQETQYF
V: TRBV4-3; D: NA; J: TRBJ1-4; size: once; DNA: TGCGCCAGCAGCCAAGGTCTTGCAACTAATGAAAAACTGTTTTTT; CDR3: CASSQGLATNEKLFF
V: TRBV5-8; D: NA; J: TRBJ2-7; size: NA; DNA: TGTGCCAGCAGCTGGGGGAGGTCCTACGAGCAGTACTTC; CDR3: CASSWGRSYEQYF
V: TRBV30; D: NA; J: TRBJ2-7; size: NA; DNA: TGTGCCTGGACCATTGAGGGCTCATACTCCTACGAGCAGTACTTC; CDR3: CAWTIEGSYSYEQYF
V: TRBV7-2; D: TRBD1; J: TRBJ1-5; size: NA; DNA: TGTGCCAGCAGCAGCCAGACAGGGCTCGATCAGCCCCAGCATTTT; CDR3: CASSSQTGLDQPQHF
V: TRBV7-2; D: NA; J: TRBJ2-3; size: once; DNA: TGTGCCAGCAGCTTATATATAGATACGCAGTATTTT; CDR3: CASSLYIDTQYF
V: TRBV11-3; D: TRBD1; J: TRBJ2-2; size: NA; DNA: TGTGCCAGCAGCTTTAGTAGGGGGCTCGGCGGGGAGCTGTTTTTT; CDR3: CASSFSRGLGGELFF
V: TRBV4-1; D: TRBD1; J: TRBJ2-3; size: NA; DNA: TGCGCCAGCAGCCTACAGGGGGCCACAGATACGCAGTATTTT; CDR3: CASSLQGATDTQYF
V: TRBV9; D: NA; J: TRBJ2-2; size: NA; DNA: TGTGCCAGCAGCGTAGTCAGTGGGAGCACCGGGGAGCTGTTTTTT; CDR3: CASSVVSGSTGELFF